What follows are 17 T cell receptor beta chains derived from one specimen sequenced in a study of T cell clonotyping in hematopoietic cell transplantation (dated by TCRdb to about 2021). Libraries were built with the immunoSEQ multiplex PCR assay. Sourced from immuneACCESS, this table was stored by TCRdb with only in-frame sequences that have V and J called. A share of the clones is absent; for the studies checked, an unresolved V gene accounts for under half, and the remainder has no known explanation. For this sample there are tens of thousands of clones; 85% to 90% appear just once. The leading ten clones occupy 5.9% of the sample. The time point label corresponds to: recipient sample about 28 days before transplant, after cytoreduction. The specimen was peripheral blood mononuclear cells, collected before stem cell transplant. All receptors derive from a man between 60 and 75 years old with biphenotypic leukemia. Some clones in this sample may be carry-over from other donors' samples.

The V gene is TRBV6-5, the J gene TRBJ1-5; D is ambiguous. The germline V gene encodes CDR1 MNHEY and CDR2 SVGAGI. The CDR3 is 16 amino acids. Trimming cost V 4 bases and J 1 base, with 14 bases left between them. DNA for the CDR3: TGTGCCAGCAGTTCTTCTGGCGGGGAAAGCAATCAGCCCCAGCATTTT. It translates to CASSSSGGESNQPQHF.

V usage is TRBV7-2 and J usage is TRBJ2-2, with 8 bases identical to TRBD2. CDR1 SGHTA and CDR2 FQGNSA come from the germline V gene. The CDR3 contains 15 residues. J was trimmed by 4 bases and V by 5 bases; bases with no gene match: 6. CDR3 nucleotide sequence: TGTGCCAGCAGCCCGGGACTAGTAAGCACCGGGGAGCTGTTTTTT. It codes for CASSPGLVSTGELFF.

This CDR3 is CASSWDRGGDTIYF. For the CDR3, the DNA is TGTGCCAGCAGCTGGGACCGTGGGGGGGACACCATATATTTT. The chain has TRBV28 and TRBJ1-3; tentatively, D is TRBD1 (5 bases). The CDR3 has 14 amino acids. V lost 6 bases, J lost 8 bases, and 17 bases lay in between. From germline, CDR1 is MDHEN and CDR2 SYDVKM. Full variable domain (remainder filled in from reference TRBV28 and TRBJ1-3): DVKVTQSSRYLVKRTGEKVFLECVQDMDHENMFWYRQDPGLGLRLIYFSYDVKMKEKGDIPEGYSVSREKKERFSLILESASTNQTSMYLCASSWDRGGDTIYFGEGSWLTVV.

The gene calls are TRBV28 and TRBJ1-1; D uncertain. CDR3 length: 14 residues. Per germline, CDR1 MDHEN and CDR2 SYDVKM. Trimming took 7 bases from V and 3 from J, leaving 15 bases between them. In DNA form, the CDR3 reads TGTGCCAGCATTGGATCGGTAACTTACACTGAAGCTTTCTTT. Encoded protein: CASIGSVTYTEAFF.

The chain has TRBV5-1 and TRBJ2-3; D is uncertain. Germline V lookup: CDR1 SGHRS, CDR2 YFSETQ. Between the trimmed V and J ends, which lost 0 bases and 4 bases, there was a span of 3 bases. CDR3 length: 12 residues. CDR3 sequence: CASSLVSDTQYF. CDR3 nucleotides: TGCGCCAGCAGCTTGGTCTCAGATACGCAGTATTTT.

The chain combines TRBV11-2 with TRBJ2-7, with D unclear. Trimming stripped 1 base from V and 2 bases from J, with 9 bases between. CDR1 is SGHAT, CDR2 FQNNGV, per germline. There are 14 residues in the CDR3. In nucleotides, the CDR3 is TGTGCCAGCAGCTTAGGCTCAGAACCCTACGAGCAGTACTTC. This codes for CASSLGSEPYEQYF.

V and J are TRBV5-4 and TRBJ1-1, with a tentative D call TRBD1 (5 bases). Germline CDR1 SGHNT, CDR2 YYREEE (reference sequence). V lost 0 bases to trimming and J lost 6 bases, with 24 bases between them. The CDR3 totals 18 residues. CDR3 amino acids: CASSLDPLGGGSSSEAFF. CDR3 sequence (DNA): TGTGCCAGCAGCTTGGATCCGTTGGGGGGAGGATCCAGCTCTGAAGCTTTCTTT.

This chain links TRBV2 with TRBJ2-5, with D perhaps being TRBD1 or TRBD2 (5 bases each). With 6 bases removed from V and 2 bases from J, the gap between germline ends came to 16 bases. This CDR3 is built from 15 residues. The V gene's germline CDR1 is SNHLY and CDR2 FYNNEI. In nucleotides, the CDR3 is TGTGCCAGCAGCCAACGAGGGGAGCGGCAAGAGACCCAGTACTTC. Amino acids: CASSQRGERQETQYF.

V usage is TRBV5-4 and J usage is TRBJ2-3; 7 nucleotides agree with TRBD2. Trimming took 4 bases from V and 9 from J; bases not matched to a gene: 14. CDR1 and CDR2 (germline): SGHNT, YYREEE (reference sequence). CDR3 length: 15 amino acids. The CDR3 DNA reads as TGTGCCAGCAGCCTGTCGGGCGGGAGAAGGGACACGCAGTATTTT. Its protein is CASSLSGGRRDTQYF.

This chain connects TRBV30 to TRBJ2-7; D gene unclear. Trimming pared 2 bases from V and 6 bases from J, leaving 11 bases between. The CDR3 spans 12 residues. In germline, CDR1 is GTSNPN, CDR2 SVGIG (reference sequence). For the CDR3, the DNA is TGTGCCTGGAGTCTCGGCGGTGGCGAGCAGTACTTC. Translation: CAWSLGGGEQYF.

J is TRBJ2-3 and V is TRBV2; 7 nucleotides align to TRBD2. J was trimmed by 8 bases and V by 11 bases; bases with no gene match: 4. CDR1 and CDR2 (germline): SNHLY, FYNNEI. The CDR3 extends over 10 amino acids. For the CDR3, the DNA is TGTGCCGGGGGGGGTTTTACGCAGTATTTT. It specifies CAGGGFTQYF.

This clone was picked up a small number of times. This chain uses TRBV7-8 with TRBJ1-1; D remains ambiguous. From germline, CDR1 is SGHVS and CDR2 FQNEAQ. The germline V and J ends were trimmed by 5 bases and 2 bases, with 9 bases remaining between them. CDR3 length equals 13 residues. The CDR3 nucleotides read TGTGCCAGCAGCCGCCAACCCAACACTGAAGCTTTCTTT. It encodes CASSRQPNTEAFF.

This clone has a single count. This sequence joins TRBV6-1 and TRBJ1-4; TRBD1 matches at 10 bases. CDR1 is MNHNS and CDR2 is SASEGT in the germline V gene. J gave up 7 bases and V 10 bases, and 9 bases lay outside the gene matches. This CDR3 has 14 amino acids. The CDR3: CATGGQGGSEKLFF. DNA for the CDR3: TGTGCCACGGGAGGACAGGGGGGCAGTGAAAAACTGTTTTTT.

The V call is TRBV14, the J call TRBJ2-7; 9 bases are shared with TRBD2. Germline V gene data show CDR1 as SGHDN and CDR2 as FVKESK. The CDR3 is 14 amino acids. The J segment lost 10 bases and the V segment lost 4 bases, leaving 11 bases of the junction unmatched. In DNA form, the CDR3 reads TGTGCCAGCAGCCTTGTTCTCGCGGGAGGGCCCCAGTACTTC. Protein product: CASSLVLAGGPQYF. Full variable domain (rest looked up from reference TRBV14 and TRBJ2-7): EAGVTQFPSHSVIEKGQTVTLRCDPISGHDNLYWYRRVMGKEIKFLLHFVKESKQDESGMPNNRFLAERTGGTYSTLKVQPAELEDSGVYFCASSLVLAGGPQYFGPGTRLTVT.

The chain uses TRBV30 and TRBJ1-1, with no clear D. The V end lost 6 bases, the J end lost 7 bases, and 12 bases lay between the germline ends. CDR1 and CDR2 (germline): GTSNPN, SVGIG (reference sequence). The CDR3 has 11 amino acids. The CDR3: CACGRGVEAFF. For the CDR3, the DNA is TGTGCCTGCGGCAGAGGTGTTGAAGCTTTCTTT.

CDR3 protein: CASSPPRASEDTQYF. Here the CDR3 DNA reads TGTGCCAGCAGCCCCCCCCGGGCTAGTGAAGATACGCAGTATTTT. The chain combines TRBV19 with TRBJ2-3; D unresolved. Germline V CDR1 and CDR2: LNHDA, SQIVND (reference sequence). V dropped 9 bases and J dropped 5 bases, with 21 bases sitting between them. This CDR3 region has 15 residues. The full variable domain, with the rest looked up from reference TRBV19 and TRBJ2-3, is DGGITQSPKYLFRKEGQNVTLSCEQNLNHDAMYWYRQDPGQGLRLIYYSQIVNDFQKGDIAEGYSVSREKKESFPLTVTSAQKNPTAFYLCASSPPRASEDTQYFGPGTRLTVL.

The V and J genes are TRBV19 and TRBJ2-2; a weak D match, TRBD2 (5 bases). This CDR3 has 13 amino acids. Trimming removed 7 bases at V and 6 bases at J, with 12 bases between. Germline V lookup: CDR1 LNHDA, CDR2 SQIVND (reference sequence). CDR3 sequence (DNA): TGTGCCAGTACCCTATCCGGGGCCGGGGAGCTGTTTTTT. This codes for CASTLSGAGELFF.